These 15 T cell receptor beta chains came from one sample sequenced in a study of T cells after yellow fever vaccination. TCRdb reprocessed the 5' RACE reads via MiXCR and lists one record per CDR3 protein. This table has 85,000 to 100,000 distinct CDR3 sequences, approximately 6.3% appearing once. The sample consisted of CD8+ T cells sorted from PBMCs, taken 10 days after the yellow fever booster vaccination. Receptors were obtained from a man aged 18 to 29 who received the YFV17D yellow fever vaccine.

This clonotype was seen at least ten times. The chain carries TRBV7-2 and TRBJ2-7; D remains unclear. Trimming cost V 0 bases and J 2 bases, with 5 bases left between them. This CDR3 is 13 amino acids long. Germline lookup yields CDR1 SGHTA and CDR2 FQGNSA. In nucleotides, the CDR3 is TGTGCCAGCAGCTTAGCTGTAGCCTACGAGCAGTACTTC. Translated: CASSLAVAYEQYF.

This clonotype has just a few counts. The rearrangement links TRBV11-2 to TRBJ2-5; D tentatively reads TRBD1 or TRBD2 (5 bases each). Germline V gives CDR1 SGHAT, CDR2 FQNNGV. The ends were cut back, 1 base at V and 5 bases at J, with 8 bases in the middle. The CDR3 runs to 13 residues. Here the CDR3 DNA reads TGTGCCAGCAGCTTAGTGGGGGATGAGACCCAGTACTTC. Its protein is CASSLVGDETQYF.

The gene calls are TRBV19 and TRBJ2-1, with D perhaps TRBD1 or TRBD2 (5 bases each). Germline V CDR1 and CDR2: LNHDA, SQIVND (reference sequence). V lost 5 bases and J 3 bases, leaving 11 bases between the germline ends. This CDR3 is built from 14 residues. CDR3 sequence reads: CASSPGGFYNEQFF. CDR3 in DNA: TGTGCCAGTAGTCCTGGGGGATTCTACAATGAGCAGTTCTTC.

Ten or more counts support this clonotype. In DNA, the CDR3 is TGTGCCAGCAGTGAAAGCGGGGACACCGGGGAGCTGTTTTTT. Amino acids: CASSESGDTGELFF. The chain couples TRBV6-4 to TRBJ2-2; 7 bases fit TRBD2. V dropped 3 bases and J dropped 3; count of bases not matched to a gene: 1. The CDR3 spans 14 residues. Germline assignment: CDR1 MRHNA and CDR2 SNTAGT.

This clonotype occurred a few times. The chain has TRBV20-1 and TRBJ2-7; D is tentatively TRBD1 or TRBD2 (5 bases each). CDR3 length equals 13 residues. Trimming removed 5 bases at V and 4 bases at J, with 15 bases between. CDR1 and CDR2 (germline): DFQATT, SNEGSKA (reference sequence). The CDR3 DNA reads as TGCAGTGCTCGGGACGGTGGTTGGTACGAGCAGTACTTC. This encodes CSARDGGWYEQYF.

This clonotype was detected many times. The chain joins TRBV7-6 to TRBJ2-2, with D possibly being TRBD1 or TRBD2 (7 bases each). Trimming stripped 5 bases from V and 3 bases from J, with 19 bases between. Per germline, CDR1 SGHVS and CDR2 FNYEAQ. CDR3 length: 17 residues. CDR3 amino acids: CASSSQGGDPYTGELFF. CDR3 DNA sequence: TGTGCCAGCAGCAGCCAGGGGGGGGACCCCTACACCGGGGAGCTGTTTTTT. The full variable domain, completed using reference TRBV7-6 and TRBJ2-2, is GAGVSQSPRYKVTKRGQDVALRCDPISGHVSLYWYRQALGQGPEFLTYFNYEAQQDKSGLPNDRFSAERPEGSISTLTIQRTEQRDSAMYRCASSSQGGDPYTGELFFGEGSRLTVL.

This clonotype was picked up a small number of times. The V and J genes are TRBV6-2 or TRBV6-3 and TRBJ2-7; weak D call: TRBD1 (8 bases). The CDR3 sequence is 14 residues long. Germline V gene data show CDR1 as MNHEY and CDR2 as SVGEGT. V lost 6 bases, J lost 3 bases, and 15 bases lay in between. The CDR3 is CASRSTGEGYEQYF. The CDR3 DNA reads TGTGCCAGCAGGTCGACAGGGGAGGGCTACGAGCAGTACTTC.

The CDR3 DNA follows: TGTGCCAGCAGCCAAAGAACCGGGACAGGGATTTTCAATGAGCAGTTCTTC. It encodes CASSQRTGTGIFNEQFF. The chain couples TRBV3-1 to TRBJ2-1; 9 bases agree with TRBD1. Trimming removed 2 bases from V and 6 bases from J; junction bases left unmatched: 11. Germline V gene data show CDR1 as LGHDT and CDR2 as YNNKEL (reference sequence). This CDR3 is built from 17 residues.

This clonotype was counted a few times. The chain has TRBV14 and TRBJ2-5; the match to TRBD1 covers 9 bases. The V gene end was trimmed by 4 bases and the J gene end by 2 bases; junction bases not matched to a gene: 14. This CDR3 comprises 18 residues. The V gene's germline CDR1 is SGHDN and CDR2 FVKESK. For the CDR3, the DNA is TGTGCCAGCAGCCTACTGGGGACAGGGAACCCTGTACAAGAGACCCAGTACTTC. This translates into CASSLLGTGNPVQETQYF.

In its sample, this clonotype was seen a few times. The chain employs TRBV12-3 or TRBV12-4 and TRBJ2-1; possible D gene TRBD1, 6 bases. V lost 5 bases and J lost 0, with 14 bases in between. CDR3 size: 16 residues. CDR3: CASSRDRLSSYNEQFF. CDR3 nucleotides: TGTGCCAGCAGTCGAGACAGGCTCAGCTCCTACAATGAGCAGTTCTTC.

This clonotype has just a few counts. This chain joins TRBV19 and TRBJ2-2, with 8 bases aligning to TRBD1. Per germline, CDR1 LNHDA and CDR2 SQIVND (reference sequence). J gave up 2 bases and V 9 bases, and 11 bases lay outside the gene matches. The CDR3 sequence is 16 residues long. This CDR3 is CASLDWDRRNTGELFF. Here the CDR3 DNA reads TGTGCCAGCCTAGATTGGGACAGGAGAAACACCGGGGAGCTGTTTTTT. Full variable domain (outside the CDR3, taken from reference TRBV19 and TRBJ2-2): DGGITQSPKYLFRKEGQNVTLSCEQNLNHDAMYWYRQDPGQGLRLIYYSQIVNDFQKGDIAEGYSVSREKKESFPLTVTSAQKNPTAFYLCASLDWDRRNTGELFFGEGSRLTVL.

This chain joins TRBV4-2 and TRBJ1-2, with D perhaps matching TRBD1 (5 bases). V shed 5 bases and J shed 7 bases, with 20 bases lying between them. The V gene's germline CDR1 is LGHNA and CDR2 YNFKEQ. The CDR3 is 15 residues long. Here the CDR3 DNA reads TGTGCCAGCAGCTGGGCGGCCCTACTCACAGGTGGCTACACCTTC. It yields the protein CASSWAALLTGGYTF.

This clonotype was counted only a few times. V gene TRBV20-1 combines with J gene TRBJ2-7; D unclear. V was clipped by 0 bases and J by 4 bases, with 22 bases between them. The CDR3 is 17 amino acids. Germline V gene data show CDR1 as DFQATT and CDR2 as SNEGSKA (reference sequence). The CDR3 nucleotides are TGCAGTGCTAGAGATCGAAGTAAACAGAGAGTTCTATACGAGCAGTACTTC. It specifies CSARDRSKQRVLYEQYF.

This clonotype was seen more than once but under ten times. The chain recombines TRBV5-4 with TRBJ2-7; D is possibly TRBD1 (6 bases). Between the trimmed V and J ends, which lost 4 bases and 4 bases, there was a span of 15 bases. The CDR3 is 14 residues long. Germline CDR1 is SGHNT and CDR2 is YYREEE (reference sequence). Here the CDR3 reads CASSQTTGIYEQYF. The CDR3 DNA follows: TGTGCCAGCAGCCAGACGACAGGCATATACGAGCAGTACTTC.

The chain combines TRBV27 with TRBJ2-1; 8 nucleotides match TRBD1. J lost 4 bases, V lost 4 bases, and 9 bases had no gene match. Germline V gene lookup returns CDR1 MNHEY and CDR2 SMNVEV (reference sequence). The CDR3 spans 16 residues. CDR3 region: CASSSTGTGVYNEQFF. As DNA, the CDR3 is TGTGCCAGCAGTTCAACCGGGACAGGTGTATACAATGAGCAGTTCTTC.